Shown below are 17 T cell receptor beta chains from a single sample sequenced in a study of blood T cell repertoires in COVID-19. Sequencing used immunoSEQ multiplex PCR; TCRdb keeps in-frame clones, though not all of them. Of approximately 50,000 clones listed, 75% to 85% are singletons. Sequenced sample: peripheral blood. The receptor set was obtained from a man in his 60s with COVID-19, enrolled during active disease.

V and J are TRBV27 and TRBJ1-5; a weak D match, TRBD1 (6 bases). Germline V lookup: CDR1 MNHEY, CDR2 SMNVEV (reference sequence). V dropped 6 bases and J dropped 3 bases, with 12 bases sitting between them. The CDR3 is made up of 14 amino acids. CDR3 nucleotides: TGTGCCAGCAGGAGAACAGGGTCCAATCAGCCCCAGCATTTT. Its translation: CASRRTGSNQPQHF.

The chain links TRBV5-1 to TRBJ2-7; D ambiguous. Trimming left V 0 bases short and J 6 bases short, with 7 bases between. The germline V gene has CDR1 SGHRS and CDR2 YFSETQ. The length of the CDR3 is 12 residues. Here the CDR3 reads CASSLETTEQYF. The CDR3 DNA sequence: TGCGCCAGCAGCTTGGAAACTACCGAGCAGTACTTC.

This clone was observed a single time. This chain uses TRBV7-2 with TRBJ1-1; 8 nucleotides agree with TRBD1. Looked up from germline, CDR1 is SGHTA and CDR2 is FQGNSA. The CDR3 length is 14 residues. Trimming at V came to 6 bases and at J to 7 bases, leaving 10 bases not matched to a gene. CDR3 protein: CASRPLTDRVEAFF. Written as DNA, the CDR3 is TGTGCCAGCAGACCACTTACGGACAGGGTTGAAGCTTTCTTT.

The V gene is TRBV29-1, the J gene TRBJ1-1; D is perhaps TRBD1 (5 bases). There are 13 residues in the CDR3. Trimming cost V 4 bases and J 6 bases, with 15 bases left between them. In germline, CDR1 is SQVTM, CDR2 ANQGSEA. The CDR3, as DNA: TGCAGCGTTGGACTCGGGACTCGGGCTGAAGCTTTCTTT. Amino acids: CSVGLGTRAEAFF.

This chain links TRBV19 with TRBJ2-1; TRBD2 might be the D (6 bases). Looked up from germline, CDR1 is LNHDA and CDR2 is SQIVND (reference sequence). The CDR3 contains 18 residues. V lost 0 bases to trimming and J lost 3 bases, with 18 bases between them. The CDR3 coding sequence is TGTGCCAGTAGTATAGACCGATTACTAGCCCTAAGCTACAATGAGCAGTTCTTC. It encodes CASSIDRLLALSYNEQFF. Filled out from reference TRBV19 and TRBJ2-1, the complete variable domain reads DGGITQSPKYLFRKEGQNVTLSCEQNLNHDAMYWYRQDPGQGLRLIYYSQIVNDFQKGDIAEGYSVSREKKESFPLTVTSAQKNPTAFYLCASSIDRLLALSYNEQFFGPGTRLTVL.

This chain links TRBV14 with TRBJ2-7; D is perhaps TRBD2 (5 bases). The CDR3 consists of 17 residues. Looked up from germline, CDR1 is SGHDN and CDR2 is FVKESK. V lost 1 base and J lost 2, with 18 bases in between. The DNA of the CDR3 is TGTGCCAGCAGCCAAGTGGGAGTCTTCAGCCTTACCTACGAGCAGTACTTC. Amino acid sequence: CASSQVGVFSLTYEQYF.

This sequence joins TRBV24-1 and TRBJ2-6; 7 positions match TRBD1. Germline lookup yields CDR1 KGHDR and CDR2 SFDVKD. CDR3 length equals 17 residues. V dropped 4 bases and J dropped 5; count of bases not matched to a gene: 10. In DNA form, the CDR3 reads TGTGCCACCAGTGAGCCTAACAGGGGTCCGTGGGCCAACGTCCTGACTTTC. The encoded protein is CATSEPNRGPWANVLTF.

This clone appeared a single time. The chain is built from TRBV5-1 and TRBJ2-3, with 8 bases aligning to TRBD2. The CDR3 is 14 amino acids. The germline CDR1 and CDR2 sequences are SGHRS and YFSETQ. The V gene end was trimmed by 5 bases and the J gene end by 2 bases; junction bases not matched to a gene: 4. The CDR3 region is CASRLAENTDTQYF. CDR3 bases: TGCGCCAGCAGACTAGCGGAAAACACAGATACGCAGTATTTT.

CDR3 in amino acids: CASSGQGVSEQYF. The CDR3, as DNA: TGTGCCAGCAGCGGACAGGGGGTATCCGAGCAGTACTTC. This chain uses TRBV6-5 with TRBJ2-7, with 10 bases that match TRBD1. Per germline, CDR1 MNHEY and CDR2 SVGAGI. The trim removed 6 bases at V and 6 bases at J, leaving 5 bases unmatched. This CDR3 is 13 amino acids long.

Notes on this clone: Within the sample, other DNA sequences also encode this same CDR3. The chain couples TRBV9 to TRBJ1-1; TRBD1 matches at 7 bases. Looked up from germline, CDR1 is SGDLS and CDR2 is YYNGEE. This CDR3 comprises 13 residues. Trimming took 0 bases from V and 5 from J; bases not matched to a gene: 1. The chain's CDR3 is CASSVDRGTEAFF. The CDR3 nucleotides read TGTGCCAGCAGCGTAGACAGGGGTACTGAAGCTTTCTTT.

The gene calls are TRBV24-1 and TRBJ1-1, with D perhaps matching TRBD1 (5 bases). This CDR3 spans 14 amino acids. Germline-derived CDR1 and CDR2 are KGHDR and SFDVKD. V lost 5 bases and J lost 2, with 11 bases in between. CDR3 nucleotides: TGTGCCACCAGTGGGACACCAACTAACACTGAAGCTTTCTTT. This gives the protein CATSGTPTNTEAFF.

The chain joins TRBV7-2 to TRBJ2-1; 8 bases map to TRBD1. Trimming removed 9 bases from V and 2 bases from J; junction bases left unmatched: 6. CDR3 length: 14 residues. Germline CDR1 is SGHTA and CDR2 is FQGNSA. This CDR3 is CASRKGQAYNEQFF. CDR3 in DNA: TGTGCCAGTAGAAAGGGACAGGCCTACAATGAGCAGTTCTTC.

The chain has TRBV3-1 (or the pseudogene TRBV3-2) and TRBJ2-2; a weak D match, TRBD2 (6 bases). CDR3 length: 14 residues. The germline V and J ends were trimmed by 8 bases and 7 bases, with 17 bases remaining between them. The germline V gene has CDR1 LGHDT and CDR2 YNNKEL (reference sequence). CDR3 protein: CASGGAVGVGELFF. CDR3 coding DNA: TGTGCCAGCGGCGGGGCCGTGGGGGTCGGGGAGCTGTTTTTT.

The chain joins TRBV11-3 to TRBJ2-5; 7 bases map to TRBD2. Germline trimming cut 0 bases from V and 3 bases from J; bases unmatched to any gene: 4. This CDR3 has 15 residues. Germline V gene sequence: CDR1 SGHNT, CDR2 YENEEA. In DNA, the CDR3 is TGTGCCAGCAGCTTAGATGGGGGAGGGAAAGAGACCCAGTACTTC. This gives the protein CASSLDGGGKETQYF.

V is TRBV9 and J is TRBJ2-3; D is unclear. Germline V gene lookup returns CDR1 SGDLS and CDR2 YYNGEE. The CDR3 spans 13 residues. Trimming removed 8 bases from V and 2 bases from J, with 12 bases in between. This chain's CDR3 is CASDDSFTDTQYF. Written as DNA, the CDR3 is TGTGCCAGTGACGACTCGTTCACAGATACGCAGTATTTT. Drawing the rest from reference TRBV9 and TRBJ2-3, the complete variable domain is DSGVTQTPKHLITATGQRVTLRCSPRSGDLSVYWYQQSLDQGLQFLIQYYNGEERAKGNILERFSAQQFPDLHSELNLSSLELGDSALYFCASDDSFTDTQYFGPGTRLTVL.

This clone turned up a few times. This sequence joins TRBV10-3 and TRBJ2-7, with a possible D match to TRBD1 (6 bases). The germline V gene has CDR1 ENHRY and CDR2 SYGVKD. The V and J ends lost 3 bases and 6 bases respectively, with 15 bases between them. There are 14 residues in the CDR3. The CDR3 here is CAISDRLRGIEQYF. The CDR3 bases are TGTGCCATCAGTGATCGTTTAAGGGGGATCGAGCAGTACTTC.

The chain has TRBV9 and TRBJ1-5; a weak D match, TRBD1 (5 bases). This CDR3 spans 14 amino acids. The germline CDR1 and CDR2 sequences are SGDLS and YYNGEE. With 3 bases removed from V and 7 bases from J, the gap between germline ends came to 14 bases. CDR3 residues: CASSGGAALQPQHF. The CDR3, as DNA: TGTGCCAGCAGCGGTGGGGCAGCTCTCCAGCCCCAGCATTTT. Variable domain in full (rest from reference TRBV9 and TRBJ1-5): DSGVTQTPKHLITATGQRVTLRCSPRSGDLSVYWYQQSLDQGLQFLIQYYNGEERAKGNILERFSAQQFPDLHSELNLSSLELGDSALYFCASSGGAALQPQHFGDGTRLSIL.